The 12 T cell receptor beta chains below come from one sample, sequenced in a study of CD8+ T cells in alopecia areata. RNA extraction and reverse transcription yielded cDNA as sequencing template. This table comes from immunoSEQ multiplex PCR, and its TCRdb copy is limited to in-frame clones, with some not included. Of 150,000 or so clones listed, around 47% are singletons. Material: CD4+ T cells sorted from blood. Receptor source: a human donor with alopecia areata.

The chain uses TRBV5-1 and TRBJ2-3, with 7 nucleotides matching TRBD1. V was pared by 0 bases and J by 6 bases, with 1 base of the junction left unmatched. Germline CDR1 is SGHRS and CDR2 is YFSETQ. The CDR3 spans 13 residues. CDR3 nucleotides: TGCGCCAGCAGCTTGGAGGGACAGGATACGCAGTATTTT. Translated: CASSLEGQDTQYF. The variable domain in full, completed from reference TRBV5-1 and TRBJ2-3, reads KAGVTQTPRYLIKTRGQQVTLSCSPISGHRSVSWYQQTPGQGLQFLFEYFSETQRNKGNFPGRFSGRQFSNSRSEMNVSTLELGDSALYLCASSLEGQDTQYFGPGTRLTVL.

The table lists this clone with a few counts. In DNA, the CDR3 is TGCAGCGTTGAAGTACAGGAGAACACTGAAGCTTTCTTT. It encodes CSVEVQENTEAFF. The chain is built from TRBV29-1 and TRBJ1-1, with D perhaps TRBD1 (5 bases). The CDR3 totals 13 residues. Trimming removed 1 base at V and 1 base at J, with 7 bases between. Per the germline V gene, CDR1 is SQVTM and CDR2 is ANQGSEA. The full variable domain, its missing parts supplied by reference TRBV29-1 and TRBJ1-1, is SAVISQKPSRDICQRGTSLTIQCQVDSQVTMMFWYRQQPGQSLTLIATANQGSEATYESGFVIDKFPISRPNLTFSTLTVSNMSPEDSSIYLCSVEVQENTEAFFGQGTRLTVV.

The CDR3: CASSLGTANYEQYF. The CDR3 DNA follows: TGCGCCAGCAGCTTGGGGACAGCCAACTACGAGCAGTACTTC. V and J are TRBV5-1 and TRBJ2-7; a possible D gene is TRBD1 (6 bases). Germline assignment: CDR1 SGHRS and CDR2 YFSETQ. Trimming removed 0 bases at V and 3 bases at J, with 10 bases between. The CDR3 totals 14 residues.

The chain links TRBV5-4 to TRBJ1-2; D is unresolved. CDR1 and CDR2 (germline): SGHNT, YYREEE (reference sequence). CDR3 length: 12 residues. The germline V and J ends were trimmed by 4 bases and 0 bases, with 4 bases remaining between them. The DNA for the CDR3 is TGTGCCAGCAGCGGTGCTAACTATGGCTACACCTTC. Protein product: CASSGANYGYTF.

This clone came up a few times. The chain uses TRBV27 and TRBJ2-7, with TRBD1 as a possible D gene (6 bases). Germline CDR1 and CDR2: MNHEY and SMNVEV (reference sequence). Between the trimmed V and J ends, which lost 9 bases and 0 bases, there was a span of 12 bases. This CDR3 contains 13 residues. CDR3 nucleotide sequence: TGTGCCAGTAAGAAGACAGGCTCCTACGAGCAGTACTTC. Its protein product is CASKKTGSYEQYF.

The chain combines TRBV2 with TRBJ2-5; 7 bases match TRBD2. The germline V gene encodes CDR1 SNHLY and CDR2 FYNNEI. The CDR3 covers 11 residues. The junction had 2 bases not matched to a gene; V was cut back by 8 bases and J by 5 bases. CDR3: CASGEGETQYF. In DNA, the CDR3 is TGTGCCAGCGGGGAGGGGGAGACCCAGTACTTC. The full variable domain, in which reference TRBV2 and TRBJ2-5 provide the parts outside the CDR3, is EPEVTQTPSHQVTQMGQEVILRCVPISNHLYFYWYRQILGQKVEFLVSFYNNEISEKSEIFDDQFSVERPDGSNFTLKIRSTKLEDSAMYFCASGEGETQYFGPGTRLLVL.

The V and J genes are TRBV29-1 and TRBJ2-7, with 11 bases that match TRBD2. The CDR3 loop spans 14 amino acids. Germline V gene data show CDR1 as SQVTM and CDR2 as ANQGSEA. J was trimmed by 3 bases and V by 5 bases; bases with no gene match: 6. The chain's CDR3 is CSVLLAGEDYEQYF. The CDR3 DNA is TGCAGCGTTCTACTAGCGGGAGAAGACTACGAGCAGTACTTC.

This rearrangement joins TRBV27 to TRBJ2-7, with TRBD2 identical over 11 bases. V was clipped by 5 bases and J by 3 bases; unmatched bases: 6. CDR3 length: 15 amino acids. Germline CDR1 reads MNHEY; CDR2 reads SMNVEV (reference sequence). CDR3 sequence: CASSRKLAGDYEQYF. CDR3 bases: TGTGCCAGCAGTCGCAAACTAGCGGGAGACTACGAGCAGTACTTC.

The chain carries TRBV18 and TRBJ1-2; maybe TRBD1 (5 bases). V was trimmed by 6 bases and J by 8 bases, leaving 25 bases between them. Germline values: CDR1 KGHSH, CDR2 LQKENI. CDR3 size: 16 residues. The CDR3 nucleotides are TGTGCCAGCTCTCTGGAGGCAGGGCGACGCTTTAGCGGCTACACCTTC. It encodes CASSLEAGRRFSGYTF.

V gene TRBV29-1 combines with J gene TRBJ1-4, with 7 bases fitting TRBD1. V dropped 6 bases and J dropped 4; count of bases not matched to a gene: 8. Germline V gene data show CDR1 as SQVTM and CDR2 as ANQGSEA. The CDR3 is 14 residues long. CDR3 DNA sequence: TGCAGCGTAGGAGGGACAGAGTATAATGAAAAACTGTTTTTT. Protein sequence: CSVGGTEYNEKLFF.

The V call is TRBV5-1, the J call TRBJ2-7, with 9 bases matching TRBD2. There are 15 residues in the CDR3. Germline V gene lookup returns CDR1 SGHRS and CDR2 YFSETQ. The J segment lost 3 bases and the V segment lost 4 bases, leaving 8 bases of the junction unmatched. Here the CDR3 reads CASSPRLAAIYEQYF. CDR3 in DNA: TGCGCCAGCAGCCCACGACTAGCGGCAATCTACGAGCAGTACTTC.

V and J are TRBV5-8 and TRBJ2-7; tentative D call: TRBD1 (5 bases). The CDR3 length is 13 residues. In germline, CDR1 is SGHTS, CDR2 YDEGEE. Between the trimmed V and J ends, which lost 0 bases and 6 bases, there was a span of 10 bases. This chain's CDR3 is CASSLGPGIEQYF. The CDR3 nucleotides read TGTGCCAGCAGCTTGGGGCCAGGGATCGAGCAGTACTTC.